The 8 T cell receptor beta chains below all came from one sample that was sequenced in a study of human T cells and chemical hapten exposure. As to time point: patch test 3, about 24 weeks after DPC sensitization. Indicated treatment: therapeutic diphenylcyclopropenone sensitization with weekly scalp DPC. TCRdb fed the RACE reads into MiXCR, producing one record per CDR3 protein. The sample includes some 71,000 distinct CDR3 sequences, 11% of them seen just once. The sequencing used whole blood, collected in connection with sensitization to the hapten diphenylcyclopropenone (DPC). These receptors were collected from a woman in her 50s with alopecia areata. Some clones in this sample may be carry-over from other donors' samples.

This clonotype was recorded at least ten times. The rearrangement links TRBV2 to TRBJ2-3; the D is unclear. The CDR3 has 15 residues. Germline CDR1 SNHLY, CDR2 FYNNEI. Trimming removed 2 bases at V and 1 base at J, with 10 bases between. The CDR3 protein is CASSETRLRTDTQYF. The CDR3 bases are TGTGCCAGCAGTGAAACACGGCTTCGCACAGATACGCAGTATTTT.

This clonotype was counted at least ten times. V and J are TRBV14 and TRBJ1-1; D remains ambiguous. The CDR3 is 13 residues long. The germline gives CDR1 SGHDN, CDR2 FVKESK. The V end lost 7 bases, the J end lost 0 bases, and 9 bases lay between the germline ends. Here the CDR3 reads CASTGQLNTEAFF. CDR3 nucleotide sequence: TGTGCCAGCACAGGCCAACTGAACACTGAAGCTTTCTTT. The full variable domain, completed using reference TRBV14 and TRBJ1-1, is EAGVTQFPSHSVIEKGQTVTLRCDPISGHDNLYWYRRVMGKEIKFLLHFVKESKQDESGMPNNRFLAERTGGTYSTLKVQPAELEDSGVYFCASTGQLNTEAFFGQGTRLTVV.

The rearrangement uses TRBV20-1 and TRBJ1-1; D might be TRBD1 (5 bases). V lost 4 bases and J lost 1, with 22 bases in between. The germline gives CDR1 DFQATT, CDR2 SNEGSKA (reference sequence). There are 17 residues in the CDR3. CDR3 in DNA: TGCAGTGCTATCCCAGGACACGGCTCGGGCTCGAACACTGAAGCTTTCTTT. Translation: CSAIPGHGSGSNTEAFF.

This clonotype was picked up many times. The rearrangement joins TRBV11-2 to TRBJ1-1; no firm D call. The V and J ends lost 6 bases and 0 bases respectively, with 2 bases between them. This CDR3 comprises 11 residues. From germline, CDR1 is SGHAT and CDR2 FQNNGV. This CDR3 reads CASRLNTEAFF. Written as DNA, the CDR3 is TGTGCCAGCAGACTGAACACTGAAGCTTTCTTT.

This clonotype was counted at least ten times. V gene TRBV5-4 combines with J gene TRBJ2-1; 7 nucleotides agree with TRBD2. Germline V gives CDR1 SGHNT, CDR2 YYREEE (reference sequence). The ends lost 4 bases at V and 3 bases at J; junction bases unmatched: 7. There are 15 residues in the CDR3. CDR3 bases: TGTGCCAGCAGCGGGACTAACCGAAACTACAATGAGCAGTTCTTC. This codes for CASSGTNRNYNEQFF.

The gene calls are TRBV7-2 and TRBJ2-3; D unclear. This CDR3 is built from 16 residues. Germline V gives CDR1 SGHTA, CDR2 FQGNSA. The V gene lost 0 bases and the J gene lost 2 bases, with 12 bases spanning the gap. The CDR3 DNA sequence: TGTGCCAGCAGCTTAGCTGGTTTGGGTTCCACAGATACGCAGTATTTT. Translated, it gives CASSLAGLGSTDTQYF.

Points on this clonotype: One junction end disagrees with the germline gene, perhaps due to a read error. V usage is TRBV6-2 or TRBV6-3 and J usage is TRBJ1-5, with TRBD1 matching 9 bases. The CDR3 contains 17 residues. The germline CDR1 and CDR2 sequences are MNHEY and SVGEGT. CDR3 DNA sequence: TGTGCCAGCTCCCCCCGGACAGGGGAAGGTTTCAATCAGCCCCAGGATTTT. This sequence encodes CASSPRTGEGFNQPQDF.

Notes on this clonotype: Since a much larger clone is just one base distant, this may be a read error. This chain links TRBV5-5 with TRBJ1-1; no reliable D call. V dropped 0 bases and J dropped 5 bases, with 14 bases sitting between them. The CDR3 contains 15 residues. The germline gives CDR1 SGHKS, CDR2 YYEKEE (reference sequence). CDR3 residues: CASSLVIVVGTEAFF. In nucleotides, the CDR3 is TGTGCCAGCAGCTTGGTTATTGTGGTGGGGACTGAAGCTTTCTTT.